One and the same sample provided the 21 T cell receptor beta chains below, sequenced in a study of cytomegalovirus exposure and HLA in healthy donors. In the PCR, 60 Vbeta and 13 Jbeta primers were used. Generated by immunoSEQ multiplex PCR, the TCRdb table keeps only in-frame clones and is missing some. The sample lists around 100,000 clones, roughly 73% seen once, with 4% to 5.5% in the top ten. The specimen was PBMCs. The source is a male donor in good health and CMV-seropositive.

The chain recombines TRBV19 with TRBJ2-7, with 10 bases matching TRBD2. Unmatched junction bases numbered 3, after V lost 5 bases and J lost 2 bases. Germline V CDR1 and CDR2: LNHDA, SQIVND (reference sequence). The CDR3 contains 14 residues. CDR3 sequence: CASSHSGRPYEQYF. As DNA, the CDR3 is TGTGCCAGTAGTCATAGCGGGAGGCCCTACGAGCAGTACTTC.

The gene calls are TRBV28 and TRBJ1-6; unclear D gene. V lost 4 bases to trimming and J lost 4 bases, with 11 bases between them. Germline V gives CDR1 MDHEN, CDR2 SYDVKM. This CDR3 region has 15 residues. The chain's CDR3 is CASSSLQRYNSPLHF. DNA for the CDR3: TGTGCCAGCAGTTCACTCCAGCGGTATAATTCACCCCTCCACTTT.

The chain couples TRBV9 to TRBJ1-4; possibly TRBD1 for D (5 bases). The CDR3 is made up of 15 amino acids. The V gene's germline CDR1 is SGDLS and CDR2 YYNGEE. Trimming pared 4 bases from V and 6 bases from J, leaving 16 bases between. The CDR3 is CASSPRPGFYEKLFF. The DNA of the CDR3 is TGTGCCAGCAGCCCGCGACCAGGGTTTTATGAAAAACTGTTTTTT.

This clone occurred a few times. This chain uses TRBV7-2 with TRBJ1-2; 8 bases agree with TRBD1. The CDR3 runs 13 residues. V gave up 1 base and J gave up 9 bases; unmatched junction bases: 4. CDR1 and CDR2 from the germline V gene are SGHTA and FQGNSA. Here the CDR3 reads CASSLDQGASYTF. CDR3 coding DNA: TGTGCCAGCAGCTTAGACCAGGGGGCGAGCTACACCTTC.

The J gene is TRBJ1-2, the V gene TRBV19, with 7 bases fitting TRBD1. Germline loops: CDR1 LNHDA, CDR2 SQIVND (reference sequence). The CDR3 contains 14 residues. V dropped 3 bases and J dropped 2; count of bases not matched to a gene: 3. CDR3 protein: CASSIQGVNYGYTF. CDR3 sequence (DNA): TGTGCCAGTAGTATTCAGGGGGTGAACTATGGCTACACCTTC.

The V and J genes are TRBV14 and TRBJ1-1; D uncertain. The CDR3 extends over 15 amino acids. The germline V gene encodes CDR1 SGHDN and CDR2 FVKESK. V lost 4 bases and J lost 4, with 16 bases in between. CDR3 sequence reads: CASSLYRAGFTEAFF. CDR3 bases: TGTGCCAGCAGCCTCTACAGAGCAGGATTCACTGAAGCTTTCTTT.

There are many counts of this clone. The DNA for the CDR3 is TGTGCCAGCAGCTCAAGCCTCGATAGTACCTACAATGAGCAGTTCTTC. It specifies CASSSSLDSTYNEQFF. The gene calls are TRBV7-9 and TRBJ2-1; no definite D call. Germline V gives CDR1 SEHNR, CDR2 FQNEAQ (reference sequence). The CDR3 is 16 residues long. V lost 4 bases, J lost 2 bases, and 15 bases lay in between.

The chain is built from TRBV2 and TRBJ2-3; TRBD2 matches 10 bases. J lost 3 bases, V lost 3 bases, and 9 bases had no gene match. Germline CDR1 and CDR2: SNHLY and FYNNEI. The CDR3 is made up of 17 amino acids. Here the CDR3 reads CASSDINLAGVTDTQYF. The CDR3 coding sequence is TGTGCCAGCAGTGATATTAATCTAGCGGGAGTGACAGATACGCAGTATTTT. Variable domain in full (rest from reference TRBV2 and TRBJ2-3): EPEVTQTPSHQVTQMGQEVILRCVPISNHLYFYWYRQILGQKVEFLVSFYNNEISEKSEIFDDQFSVERPDGSNFTLKIRSTKLEDSAMYFCASSDINLAGVTDTQYFGPGTRLTVL.

The CDR3 bases are TGTGCCTGGAGTTTGGGGCTAGCGGGGGCCACAGATACGCAGTATTTT. Protein: CAWSLGLAGATDTQYF. The J gene is TRBJ2-3, the V gene TRBV30; TRBD2 matches at 10 bases. Germline V gene lookup returns CDR1 GTSNPN and CDR2 SVGIG (reference sequence). J was trimmed by 2 bases and V by 2 bases; bases with no gene match: 7. There are 16 residues in the CDR3.

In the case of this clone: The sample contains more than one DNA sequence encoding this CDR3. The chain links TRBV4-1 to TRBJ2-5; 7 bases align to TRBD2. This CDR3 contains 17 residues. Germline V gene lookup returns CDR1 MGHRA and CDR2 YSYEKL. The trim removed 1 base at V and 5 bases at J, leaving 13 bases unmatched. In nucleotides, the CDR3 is TGCGCCAGCAGCCAAGTTCCCCCGGGAGCGGGACGGGAGACCCAGTACTTC. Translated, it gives CASSQVPPGAGRETQYF.

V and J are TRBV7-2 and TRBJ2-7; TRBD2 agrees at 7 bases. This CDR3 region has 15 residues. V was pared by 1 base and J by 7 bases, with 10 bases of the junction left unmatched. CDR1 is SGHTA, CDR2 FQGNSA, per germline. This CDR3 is CASSLVASGSGEQYF. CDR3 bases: TGTGCCAGCAGCTTAGTGGCTAGCGGCTCCGGGGAGCAGTACTTC.

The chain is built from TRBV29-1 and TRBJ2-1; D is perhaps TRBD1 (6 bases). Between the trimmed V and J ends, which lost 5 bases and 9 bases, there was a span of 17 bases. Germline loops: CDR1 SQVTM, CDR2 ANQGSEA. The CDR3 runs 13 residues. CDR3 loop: CSVLGHSSPEQFF. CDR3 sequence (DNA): TGCAGCGTTCTGGGACACTCATCGCCTGAGCAGTTCTTC.

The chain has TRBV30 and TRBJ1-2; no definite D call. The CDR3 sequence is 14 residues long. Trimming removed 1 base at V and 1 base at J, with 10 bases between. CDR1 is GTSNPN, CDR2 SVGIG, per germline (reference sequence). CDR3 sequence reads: CAWSAKRLNYGYTF. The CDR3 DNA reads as TGTGCCTGGAGTGCCAAGAGACTTAACTATGGCTACACCTTC.

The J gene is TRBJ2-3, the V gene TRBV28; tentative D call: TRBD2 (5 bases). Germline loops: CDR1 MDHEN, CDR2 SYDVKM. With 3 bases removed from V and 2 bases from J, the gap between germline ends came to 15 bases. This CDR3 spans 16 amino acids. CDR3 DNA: TGTGCCAGCAGTTTCTCGGACTCCCCAAACACAGATACGCAGTATTTT. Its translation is CASSFSDSPNTDTQYF.

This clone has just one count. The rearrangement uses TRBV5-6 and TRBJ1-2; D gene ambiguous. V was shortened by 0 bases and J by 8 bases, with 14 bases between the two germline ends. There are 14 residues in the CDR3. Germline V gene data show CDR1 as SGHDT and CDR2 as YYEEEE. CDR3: CASSLVNPSTGYTF. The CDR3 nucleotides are TGTGCCAGCAGCTTGGTAAACCCTAGTACAGGCTACACCTTC. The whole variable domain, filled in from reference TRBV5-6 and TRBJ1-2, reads DAGVTQSPTHLIKTRGQQVTLRCSPKSGHDTVSWYQQALGQGPQFIFQYYEEEERQRGNFPDRFSGHQFPNYSSELNVNALLLGDSALYLCASSLVNPSTGYTFGSGTRLTVV.

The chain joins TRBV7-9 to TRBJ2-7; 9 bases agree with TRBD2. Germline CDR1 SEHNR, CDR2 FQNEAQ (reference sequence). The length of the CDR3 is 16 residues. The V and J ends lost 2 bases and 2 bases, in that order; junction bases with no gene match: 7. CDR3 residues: CASSLYGGRETYEQYF. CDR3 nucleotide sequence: TGTGCCAGCAGCTTATACGGCGGGAGGGAAACCTACGAGCAGTACTTC.

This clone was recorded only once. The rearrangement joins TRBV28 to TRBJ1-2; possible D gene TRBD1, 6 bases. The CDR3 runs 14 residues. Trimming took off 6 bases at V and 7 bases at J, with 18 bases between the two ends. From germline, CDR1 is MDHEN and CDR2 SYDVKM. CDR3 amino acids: CASSTQQGVGGYTF. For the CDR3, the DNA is TGTGCCAGCAGCACACAACAGGGTGTGGGTGGCTACACCTTC.

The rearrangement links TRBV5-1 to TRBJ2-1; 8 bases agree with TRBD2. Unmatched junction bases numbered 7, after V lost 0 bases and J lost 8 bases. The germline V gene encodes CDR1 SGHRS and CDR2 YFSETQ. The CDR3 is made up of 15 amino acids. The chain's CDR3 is CASSLARGRHYEQFF. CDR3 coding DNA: TGCGCCAGCAGCTTGGCTCGCGGGAGGCATTATGAGCAGTTCTTC.

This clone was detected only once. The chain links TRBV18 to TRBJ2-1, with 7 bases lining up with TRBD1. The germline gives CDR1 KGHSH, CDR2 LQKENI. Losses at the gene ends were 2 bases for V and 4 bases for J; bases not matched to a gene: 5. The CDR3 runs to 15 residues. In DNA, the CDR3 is TGTGCCAGCTCACCAGACAGGGCAACTTACAATGAGCAGTTCTTC. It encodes CASSPDRATYNEQFF.

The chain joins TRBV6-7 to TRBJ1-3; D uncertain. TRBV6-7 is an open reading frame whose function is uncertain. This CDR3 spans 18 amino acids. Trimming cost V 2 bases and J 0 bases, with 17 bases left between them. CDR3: CASSYPCTWTNSGNTIYF. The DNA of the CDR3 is TGTGCCAGCAGTTACCCTTGTACTTGGACTAACTCTGGAAACACCATATATTTT.

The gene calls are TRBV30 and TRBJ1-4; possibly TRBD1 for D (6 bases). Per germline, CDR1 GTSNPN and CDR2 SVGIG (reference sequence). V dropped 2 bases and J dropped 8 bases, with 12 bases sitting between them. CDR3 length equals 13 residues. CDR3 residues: CAWSSAGAEKLFF. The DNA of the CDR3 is TGTGCCTGGAGTTCAGCGGGGGCGGAAAAACTGTTTTTT.